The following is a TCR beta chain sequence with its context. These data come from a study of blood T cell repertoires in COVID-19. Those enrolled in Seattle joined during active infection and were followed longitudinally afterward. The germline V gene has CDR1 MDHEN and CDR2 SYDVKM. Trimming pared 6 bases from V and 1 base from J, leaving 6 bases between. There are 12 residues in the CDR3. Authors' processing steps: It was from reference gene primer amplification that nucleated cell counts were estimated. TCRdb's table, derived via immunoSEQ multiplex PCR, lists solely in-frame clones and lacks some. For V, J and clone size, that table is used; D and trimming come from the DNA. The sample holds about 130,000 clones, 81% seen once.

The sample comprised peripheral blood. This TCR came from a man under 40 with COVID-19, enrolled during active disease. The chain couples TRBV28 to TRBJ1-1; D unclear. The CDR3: CASSPGNTEAFF. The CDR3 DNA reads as TGTGCCAGCAGCCCAGGGAACACTGAAGCTTTCTTT.